This T cell receptor beta chain is drawn from a study of regulatory T cells in long-lasting Graves disease. Time point: persistent/refractory GD, antithyroid drugs over 5 years with positive TRAb. RNA extracted from PBMCs served as the sequencing template. This clonotype was recorded many times. What it recognizes is unknown. Study-wide findings and caveats: With persistent disease, TRBV28, TRBJ1-2 and TRBJ2-5 were the favored segments.

This CDR3 is built from 12 residues. The V gene lost 3 bases and the J gene lost 6 bases, with 8 bases spanning the gap. Investigators prepared the TCR beta libraries by applying iRepertoire HTBI primers and Arm-PCR of CDR3 regions. TCRdb re-called the multiplex PCR reads through MiXCR, storing one row per CDR3 protein. Found here are over 250,000 distinct CDR3 sequences, approximately 20% of them singletons; the top ten hold 56%. The sample in question was peripheral blood mononuclear cells (PBMCs), obtained when the disease was refractory, from a patient treated with antithyroid drugs. The gene calls are TRBV12-3 or TRBV12-4 and TRBJ1-1; perhaps TRBD1 as D (5 bases). The receptor comes from a female donor with Graves disease. This CDR3 reads CASSFWGAEAFF. CDR3 bases: TGTGCCAGCAGTTTTTGGGGGGCTGAAGCTTTCTTT.